Presented here are 32 T cell receptor beta chains from one specimen sequenced in a study of blood T cell repertoires in COVID-19. Profiled with immunoSEQ multiplex PCR; TCRdb holds only in-frame clones, not every one. The sample contains under 200,000 clones, around nine tenths of which appear only once. The sequencing input was peripheral blood. Receptors originate from a man aged 18 to 35 with active or convalescent COVID-19.

This chain uses TRBV30 with TRBJ2-7, with D hard to call. The germline CDR1 and CDR2 sequences are GTSNPN and SVGIG (reference sequence). This CDR3 contains 13 residues. With 2 bases removed from V and 4 bases from J, the gap between germline ends came to 12 bases. The CDR3 DNA sequence: TGTGCCTGGAGTTTTTCCTCGAGTTACGAGCAGTACTTC. Amino acid sequence: CAWSFSSSYEQYF.

The chain is built from TRBV5-5 and TRBJ1-2, with D unclear. Trimming pared 2 bases from V and 8 bases from J, leaving 13 bases between. CDR1 is SGHKS, CDR2 YYEKEE, per germline (reference sequence). The CDR3 consists of 13 residues. CDR3 loop: CASSFSGGFGYTF. DNA of the CDR3: TGTGCCAGCAGCTTTTCAGGAGGGTTCGGCTACACCTTC.

The chain joins TRBV11-2 to TRBJ2-2; D perhaps matches TRBD2 (6 bases). This CDR3 spans 16 amino acids. Germline lookup yields CDR1 SGHAT and CDR2 FQNNGV. Trimming removed 2 bases at V and 1 base at J, with 11 bases between. The CDR3 reads CASSLRDWLNTGELFF. The CDR3 DNA reads as TGTGCCAGCAGCTTAAGGGACTGGCTGAACACCGGGGAGCTGTTTTTT.

This rearrangement joins TRBV21-1 to TRBJ2-7; the DNA was not used to check the table's D call, TRBD1. TRBV21-1 is reported as a pseudogene. This CDR3 spans 15 amino acids. The chain's CDR3 is CASSKPTRISYEQYV. The CDR3 DNA sequence: TGTGCCAGCAGCAAACCTACCAGGATCTCCTACGAGCAGTACGTC.

The sample holds one count of this clone. This chain connects TRBV24-1 to TRBJ2-6; 8 bases line up with TRBD1. CDR1 is KGHDR and CDR2 is SFDVKD in the germline V gene. Trimming removed 4 bases from V and 1 base from J; junction bases left unmatched: 8. This CDR3 contains 18 residues. CDR3 sequence: CATSDRDRGRSGANVLTF. Written as DNA, the CDR3 is TGTGCCACCAGTGACCGAGACAGGGGCAGGTCTGGGGCCAACGTCCTGACTTTC.

The V and J genes are TRBV9 and TRBJ1-1; D unresolved. Trimming took off 0 bases at V and 0 bases at J, with 9 bases between the two ends. Germline-derived CDR1 and CDR2 are SGDLS and YYNGEE. The CDR3 has 15 residues. CDR3 residues: CASSVAGYMNTEAFF. The CDR3 DNA is TGTGCCAGCAGCGTAGCGGGATATATGAACACTGAAGCTTTCTTT.

V and J are TRBV14 and TRBJ1-4, with a tentative D call TRBD1 (5 bases). The V end was cut by 1 base, the J end by 7 bases, with 16 bases between. Looked up from germline, CDR1 is SGHDN and CDR2 is FVKESK. The CDR3 length is 16 residues. Here the CDR3 reads CASSQGQGNSAEKLFF. CDR3 DNA sequence: TGTGCCAGCAGCCAAGGCCAGGGCAATTCCGCTGAAAAACTGTTTTTT.

The count of this clone is one. CDR3 bases: TGTGCCAGCAGCTCATGGGCGAGCATGAACACTGAAGCTTTCTTT. This sequence encodes CASSSWASMNTEAFF. V is TRBV5-6 and J is TRBJ1-1, with no clear D. The V gene lost 3 bases and the J gene lost 0 bases, with 12 bases spanning the gap. CDR1 and CDR2 from the germline V gene are SGHDT and YYEEEE. The CDR3 totals 15 residues.

In its sample, this clone was seen once. The chain employs TRBV10-3 and TRBJ1-1; D not resolved. V was cut by 6 bases and J by 0 bases, with 11 bases left in between. Per the germline V gene, CDR1 is ENHRY and CDR2 is SYGVKD. CDR3 length: 14 amino acids. This chain's CDR3 is CAISLQAMNTEAFF. CDR3 in DNA: TGTGCCATCAGCCTACAAGCGATGAACACTGAAGCTTTCTTT.

This clone was seen a single time. The chain joins TRBV3-1 (or the pseudogene TRBV3-2) to TRBJ2-1; D is undetermined. Looked up from germline, CDR1 is LGHDT and CDR2 is YNNKEL (reference sequence). There are 13 residues in the CDR3. V shed 1 base and J shed 9 bases, with 10 bases lying between them. CDR3 loop: CASSQVSPGEQFF. In DNA form, the CDR3 reads TGTGCCAGCAGCCAAGTTTCCCCGGGTGAGCAGTTCTTC.

J is TRBJ1-2 and V is TRBV20-1, with D uncertain. Germline assignment: CDR1 DFQATT and CDR2 SNEGSKA (reference sequence). V was clipped by 3 bases and J by 3 bases, with 8 bases between them. The CDR3 has 12 residues. CDR3 region: CSASPTYYGYTF. The CDR3 DNA sequence: TGCAGTGCTAGTCCAACTTACTATGGCTACACCTTC.

V usage is TRBV18 and J usage is TRBJ2-7, with 10 bases aligning to TRBD2. The CDR3 sequence is 16 residues long. V lost 3 bases to trimming and J lost 4 bases; unmatched junction nucleotides: 9. The germline V gene has CDR1 KGHSH and CDR2 LQKENI. CDR3 in DNA: TGTGCCAGCTCACCGGGTCTAGCGGGAGTTTCTTACGAGCAGTACTTC. Encoded protein: CASSPGLAGVSYEQYF. The full variable domain, its missing parts supplied by reference TRBV18 and TRBJ2-7, is NAGVMQNPRHLVRRRGQEARLRCSPMKGHSHVYWYRQLPEEGLKFMVYLQKENIIDESGMPKERFSAEFPKEGPSILRIQQVVRGDSAAYFCASSPGLAGVSYEQYFGPGTRLTVT.

The gene calls are TRBV7-3 and TRBJ1-1; maybe TRBD1 (6 bases). The CDR3 totals 14 residues. Germline V gene sequence: CDR1 SGHTA, CDR2 FQGTGA. V gave up 5 bases and J gave up 1 base, with 11 bases separating them. CDR3 sequence: CASSPTGTNTEAFF. CDR3 coding DNA: TGTGCCAGCAGCCCCACAGGGACGAACACTGAAGCTTTCTTT.

The chain links TRBV2 to TRBJ2-1; D not resolved. Germline assignment: CDR1 SNHLY and CDR2 FYNNEI. The CDR3 is made up of 10 amino acids. The germline V and J ends were trimmed by 5 bases and 10 bases, with 6 bases remaining between them. Written as DNA, the CDR3 is TGTGCCAGCAGTCTGAGAGAGCAGTTCTTC. Protein: CASSLREQFF.

The chain recombines TRBV11-2 with TRBJ1-4; D is unresolved. Trimming removed 1 base from V and 5 bases from J, with 11 bases in between. CDR1 and CDR2 from the germline V gene are SGHAT and FQNNGV. This CDR3 is built from 15 residues. CDR3 in amino acids: CASSLASLGNEKLFF. CDR3 nucleotides: TGTGCCAGCAGCTTAGCTAGCCTGGGGAATGAAAAACTGTTTTTT.

The CDR3 region is CASSQAREGYEQYV. CDR3 bases: TGTGCCAGCAGCCAAGCCCGGGAGGGATACGAGCAGTACGTC. The chain links TRBV3-1 (or the pseudogene TRBV3-2) to TRBJ2-7; 8 bases align to TRBD2. V lost 1 base and J lost 4; bases outside the gene matches: 3. The CDR3 consists of 14 residues. Looked up from germline, CDR1 is LGHDT and CDR2 is YNNKEL (reference sequence).

The V and J genes are TRBV15 and TRBJ1-2; 7 bases map to TRBD1. V lost 0 bases to trimming and J lost 6 bases; unmatched junction nucleotides: 7. This CDR3 spans 15 amino acids. Germline CDR1 and CDR2: LNHNV and YYDKDF (reference sequence). CDR3 loop: CATSRDRRGGDGYTF. CDR3 nucleotide sequence: TGTGCCACCAGCAGAGATCGGAGAGGGGGCGATGGCTACACCTTC.

CDR3 DNA sequence: TGCGCCAGCAGCGAGGACAGGGGACAGCCCCAGCATTTT. Its translation is CASSEDRGQPQHF. This chain links TRBV5-1 with TRBJ1-5; 9 bases line up with TRBD1. V lost 4 bases to trimming and J lost 7 bases; unmatched junction nucleotides: 3. Per the germline V gene, CDR1 is SGHRS and CDR2 is YFSETQ. The CDR3 contains 13 residues.

This clone turned up a few times. This CDR3 is CASSLGGGTVNNEQFF. For the CDR3, the DNA is TGTGCCAGCAGCTTAGGAGGTGGGACAGTAAACAATGAGCAGTTCTTC. The chain uses TRBV7-9 and TRBJ2-1; 7 positions match TRBD1. Germline loops: CDR1 SEHNR, CDR2 FQNEAQ (reference sequence). The junction had 8 bases not matched to a gene; V was cut back by 1 base and J by 5 bases. The CDR3 length is 16 residues.

The V and J genes are TRBV28 and TRBJ1-2, with D perhaps matching TRBD1 (6 bases). Germline V gene lookup returns CDR1 MDHEN and CDR2 SYDVKM. The CDR3 has 15 amino acids. V lost 4 bases to trimming and J lost 4 bases, with 16 bases between them. The CDR3 DNA sequence: TGTGCCAGCAGTTCTACCACCGGACAGTTCTATGGCTACACCTTC. This sequence encodes CASSSTTGQFYGYTF.

About this clone itself: Germline and junction disagree at one end, which may indicate a read error. V gene TRBV19 combines with J gene TRBJ1-5; no clear D gene. Germline loops: CDR1 LNHDA, CDR2 SQIVND (reference sequence). The CDR3 contains 13 residues. CDR3 sequence reads: CASSLDINQPQHF. The DNA of the CDR3 is TGTGCCAGTAGTTTAGACATTAATCAGCCCCAGCATTTT.

The rearrangement links TRBV12-3 or TRBV12-4 to TRBJ1-5, with no clear D. This CDR3 has 13 residues. The V end lost 3 bases, the J end lost 4 bases, and 7 bases lay between the germline ends. The CDR3 reads CASSFGPNQPQHF. CDR3 coding DNA: TGTGCCAGCAGTTTTGGCCCAAATCAGCCCCAGCATTTT.

This sequence joins TRBV20-1 and TRBJ2-5, with D perhaps matching TRBD2 (5 bases). The germline V gene encodes CDR1 DFQATT and CDR2 SNEGSKA (reference sequence). The CDR3 loop spans 11 amino acids. V was trimmed by 6 bases and J by 5 bases, leaving 10 bases between them. This CDR3 reads CSAPRGETQYF. The CDR3, as DNA: TGCAGTGCCCCACGCGGGGAGACCCAGTACTTC.

The genes are TRBV2 and TRBJ2-5; the D gene is possibly TRBD2 (5 bases). The CDR3 is 14 residues long. Germline CDR1 SNHLY, CDR2 FYNNEI. The ends were cut back, 5 bases at V and 0 bases at J, with 10 bases in the middle. This CDR3 is CASSYRGYQETQYF. CDR3 DNA: TGTGCCAGCAGTTACCGGGGATACCAAGAGACCCAGTACTTC. The whole variable domain, filled in from reference TRBV2 and TRBJ2-5, reads EPEVTQTPSHQVTQMGQEVILRCVPISNHLYFYWYRQILGQKVEFLVSFYNNEISEKSEIFDDQFSVERPDGSNFTLKIRSTKLEDSAMYFCASSYRGYQETQYFGPGTRLLVL.

This chain uses TRBV2 with TRBJ1-1; no clear D. CDR1 SNHLY and CDR2 FYNNEI come from the germline V gene. This CDR3 comprises 14 residues. With 3 bases removed from V and 3 bases from J, the gap between germline ends came to 11 bases. The CDR3 spells CASSESPSDTEAFF. In nucleotides, the CDR3 is TGTGCCAGCAGTGAGTCCCCATCGGACACTGAAGCTTTCTTT.

The chain links TRBV28 to TRBJ1-5, with D unclear. CDR1 is MDHEN, CDR2 SYDVKM, per germline. This CDR3 comprises 14 residues. The germline V and J ends were trimmed by 3 bases and 4 bases, with 10 bases remaining between them. The CDR3 bases are TGTGCCAGCAGTTTGGTTGGCTTTAATCAGCCCCAGCATTTT. Its translation is CASSLVGFNQPQHF.

V is TRBV10-2 and J is TRBJ1-1; TRBD1 matches at 12 bases. The J segment lost 1 base and the V segment lost 6 bases, leaving 12 bases of the junction unmatched. In germline, CDR1 is WSHSY, CDR2 SAAADI. The CDR3 loop spans 18 amino acids. CDR3 sequence reads: CASRGGTGGARENTEAFF. In nucleotides, the CDR3 is TGCGCCAGCAGAGGGGGGACAGGGGGCGCCCGGGAGAACACTGAAGCTTTCTTT.

V gene TRBV28 combines with J gene TRBJ1-2, with D hard to call. CDR1 MDHEN and CDR2 SYDVKM come from the germline V gene. V lost 3 bases, J lost 5 bases, and 10 bases lay in between. This CDR3 comprises 13 residues. CDR3 sequence (DNA): TGTGCCAGCAGTTTGGTTACAGCATATGGCTACACCTTC. This codes for CASSLVTAYGYTF.

The chain carries TRBV13 and TRBJ2-5, with D hard to call. The CDR3 runs to 13 residues. Germline lookup yields CDR1 PRHDT and CDR2 FYEKMQ (reference sequence). Trimming removed 2 bases at V and 5 bases at J, with 9 bases between. The CDR3 loop reads CASSLSPDETQYF. CDR3 DNA: TGTGCCAGCAGCTTAAGCCCTGATGAGACCCAGTACTTC.

This chain uses TRBV29-1 with TRBJ2-1; 9 bases agree with TRBD2. This CDR3 region has 14 residues. Germline V gene sequence: CDR1 SQVTM, CDR2 ANQGSEA. The junction had 11 bases not matched to a gene; V was cut back by 6 bases and J by 8 bases. The CDR3 here is CSVIAGESWYEQFF. The CDR3 DNA follows: TGCAGCGTGATAGCGGGAGAATCTTGGTATGAGCAGTTCTTC.

The chain links TRBV28 to TRBJ2-2; 7 nucleotides match TRBD1. This CDR3 contains 15 residues. The germline CDR1 and CDR2 sequences are MDHEN and SYDVKM. V lost 7 bases, J lost 1 base, and 6 bases stayed unmatched. CDR3 residues: CASTLGGLNTGELFF. The CDR3 DNA follows: TGTGCCAGCACCCTAGGGGGCCTGAACACCGGGGAGCTGTTTTTT.

V gene TRBV7-8 combines with J gene TRBJ2-5; TRBD2 aligns across 10 bases. This CDR3 is built from 16 residues. The ends lost 7 bases at V and 3 bases at J; junction bases unmatched: 11. Germline CDR1 SGHVS, CDR2 FQNEAQ. The chain's CDR3 is CASNAIGAGGKETQYF. In DNA form, the CDR3 reads TGTGCCAGCAACGCAATCGGAGCGGGGGGGAAAGAGACCCAGTACTTC.